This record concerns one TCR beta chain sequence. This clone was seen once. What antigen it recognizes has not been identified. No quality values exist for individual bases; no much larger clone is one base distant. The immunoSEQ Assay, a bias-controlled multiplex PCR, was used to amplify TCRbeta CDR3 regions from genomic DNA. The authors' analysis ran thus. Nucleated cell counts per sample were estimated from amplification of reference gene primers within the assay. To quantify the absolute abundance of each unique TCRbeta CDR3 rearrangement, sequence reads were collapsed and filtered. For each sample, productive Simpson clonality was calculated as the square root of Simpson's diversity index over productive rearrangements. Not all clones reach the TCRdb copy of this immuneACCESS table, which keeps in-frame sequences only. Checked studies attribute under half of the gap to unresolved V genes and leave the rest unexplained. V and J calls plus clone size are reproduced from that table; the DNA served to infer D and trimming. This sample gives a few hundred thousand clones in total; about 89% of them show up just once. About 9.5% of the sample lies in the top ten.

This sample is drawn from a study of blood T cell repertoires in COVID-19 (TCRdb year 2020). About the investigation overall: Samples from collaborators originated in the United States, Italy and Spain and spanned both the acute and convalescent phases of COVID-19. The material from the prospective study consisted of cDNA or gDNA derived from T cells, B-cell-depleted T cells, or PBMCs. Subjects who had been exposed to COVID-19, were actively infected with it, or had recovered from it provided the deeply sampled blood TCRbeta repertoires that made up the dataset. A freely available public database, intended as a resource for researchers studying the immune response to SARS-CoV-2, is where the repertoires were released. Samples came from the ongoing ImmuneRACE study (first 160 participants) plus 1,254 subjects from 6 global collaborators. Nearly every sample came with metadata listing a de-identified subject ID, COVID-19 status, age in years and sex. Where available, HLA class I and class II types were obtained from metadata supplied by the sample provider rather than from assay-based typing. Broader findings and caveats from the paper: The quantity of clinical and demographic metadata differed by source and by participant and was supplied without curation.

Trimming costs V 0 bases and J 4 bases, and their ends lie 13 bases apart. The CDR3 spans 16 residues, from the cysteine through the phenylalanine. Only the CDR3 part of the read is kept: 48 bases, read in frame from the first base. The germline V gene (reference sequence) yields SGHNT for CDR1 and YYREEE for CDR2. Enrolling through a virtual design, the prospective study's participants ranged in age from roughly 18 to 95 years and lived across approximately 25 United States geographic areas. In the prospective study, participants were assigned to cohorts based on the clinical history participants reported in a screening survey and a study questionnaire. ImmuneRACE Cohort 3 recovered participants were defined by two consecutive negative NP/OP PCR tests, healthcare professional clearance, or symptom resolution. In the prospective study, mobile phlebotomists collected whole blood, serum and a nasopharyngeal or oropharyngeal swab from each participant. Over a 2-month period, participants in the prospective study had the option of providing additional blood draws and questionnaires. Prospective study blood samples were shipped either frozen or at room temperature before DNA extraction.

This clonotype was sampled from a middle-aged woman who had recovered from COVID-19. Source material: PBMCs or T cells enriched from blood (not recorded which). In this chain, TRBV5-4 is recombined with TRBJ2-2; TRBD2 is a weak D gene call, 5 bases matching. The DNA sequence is TGTGCCAGCAGCTTGGAACTGCCTCGGGGCACCGGGGAGCTGTTTTTT. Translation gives CASSLELPRGTGELFF.